The 17 T cell receptor beta chains below come from one sample, sequenced in a study of T cell repertoires in cytomegalovirus infection (dated by TCRdb to the late 2010s). Sequencing used an Illumina HiSeq 1500. TCRdb's own reprocessing of the public reads used fastp at Q25 and MiXCR and kept productive beta chains. All rows with the same CDR3 protein become a single entry with the most common DNA and genes. A total of about 530,000 distinct CDR3 sequences appear in this sample, 26% of them only once. About 12% of the sample rests with the top ten. The sample consisted of PBMCs. The receptors were sampled from a human donor in good health (CMV status not recorded). Some clones in this sample may be carry-over from other donors' samples.

The rearrangement joins TRBV6-5 to TRBJ1-3; D call uncertain. V lost 0 bases and J lost 3, with 12 bases in between. Looked up from germline, CDR1 is MNHEY and CDR2 is SVGAGI. CDR3 length equals 16 residues. The CDR3 is CASSYSDPLDGNTIYF. CDR3 DNA sequence: TGTGCCAGCAGTTACTCCGATCCCTTGGATGGAAACACCATATATTTT.

This clonotype appeared many times. The chain carries TRBV7-2 and TRBJ2-7; 7 bases match TRBD2. Germline V CDR1 and CDR2: SGHTA, FQGNSA. The V gene end was trimmed by 3 bases and the J gene end by 0 bases; junction bases not matched to a gene: 5. CDR3 size: 15 residues. The CDR3 sequence is CASSLSGMSSYEQYF. CDR3 DNA: TGTGCCAGCAGCTTGAGCGGGATGAGCTCCTACGAGCAGTACTTC.

This chain joins TRBV7-8 and TRBJ2-3; tentative D call: TRBD2 (6 bases). Germline loops: CDR1 SGHVS, CDR2 FQNEAQ. CDR3 length equals 13 residues. Between the trimmed V and J ends, which lost 5 bases and 4 bases, there was a span of 10 bases. The CDR3 reads CASSQGLPDTQYF. The DNA for the CDR3 is TGTGCCAGCAGCCAGGGACTGCCAGATACGCAGTATTTT.

The chain joins TRBV6-2 or TRBV6-3 to TRBJ2-1; 10 bases are shared with TRBD2. With V trimmed by 6 bases and J by 4 bases, 3 bases remained unmatched. The CDR3 spans 14 residues. CDR1 MNHEY and CDR2 SVGEGT come from the germline V gene. The CDR3 nucleotides are TGTGCCAGCAGCTTTAGCGGGGGGTACAATGAGCAGTTCTTC. Its protein product is CASSFSGGYNEQFF.

The rearrangement links TRBV30 to TRBJ1-1, with D tentatively TRBD1 (5 bases). The CDR3 runs 15 residues. Germline lookup yields CDR1 GTSNPN and CDR2 SVGIG (reference sequence). Trimming shortened V by 4 bases and J by 3 bases, and 18 bases separated the two germline ends. Here the CDR3 reads CAWNPRLTGDTEAFF. The CDR3 DNA reads as TGTGCCTGGAATCCGCGGTTAACAGGAGACACTGAAGCTTTCTTT.

This clonotype has ten or more counts. V usage is TRBV6-2 or TRBV6-3 and J usage is TRBJ2-1; 10 nucleotides agree with TRBD2. Germline-derived CDR1 and CDR2 are MNHEY and SVGEGT. Trimming took 8 bases from V and 8 from J; bases not matched to a gene: 18. The CDR3 runs 17 residues. The CDR3 protein is CASVSHQTSGPHDEQFF. The DNA of the CDR3 is TGTGCCAGCGTATCTCATCAGACTAGCGGGCCACACGATGAGCAGTTCTTC.

V usage is TRBV7-2 and J usage is TRBJ2-1; D may correspond to TRBD1 or TRBD2 (5 bases each). The CDR3 totals 13 residues. Germline CDR1 reads SGHTA; CDR2 reads FQGNSA. The V gene lost 5 bases and the J gene lost 10 bases, with 15 bases spanning the gap. The CDR3 nucleotides are TGTGCCAGCAGCAAAGGGACGGGCCGGGAGCAGTTCTTC. Encoded protein: CASSKGTGREQFF.

The J gene is TRBJ2-2, the V gene TRBV2; D is possibly TRBD2 (6 bases). Germline-derived CDR1 and CDR2 are SNHLY and FYNNEI. V was trimmed by 7 bases and J by 4 bases, leaving 10 bases between them. This CDR3 has 13 residues. The CDR3 coding sequence is TGTGCCAGCACGGGAGTGGGCACCGGGGAGCTGTTTTTT. Residues: CASTGVGTGELFF.

At least ten counts were recorded for this clonotype. V is TRBV7-2 and J is TRBJ2-1; unclear D gene. CDR3 length equals 16 residues. Per the germline V gene, CDR1 is SGHTA and CDR2 is FQGNSA. V lost 5 bases and J 0 bases, leaving 14 bases between the germline ends. CDR3 DNA: TGTGCCAGCAGCCTTCCTCTTTTAAGCTCCTACAATGAGCAGTTCTTC. Protein sequence: CASSLPLLSSYNEQFF. Together with reference TRBV7-2 and TRBJ2-1, the CDR3 gives the full variable domain: GAGVSQSPSNKVTEKGKDVELRCDPISGHTALYWYRQSLGQGLEFLIYFQGNSAPDKSGLPSDRFSAERTGGSVSTLTIQRTQQEDSAVYLCASSLPLLSSYNEQFFGPGTRLTVL.

This clonotype came up a few times. This chain uses TRBV11-3 with TRBJ2-5; 9 bases align to TRBD1. The CDR3 spans 16 residues. The germline CDR1 and CDR2 sequences are SGHNT and YENEEA. Trimming at V came to 5 bases and at J to 5 bases, leaving 12 bases not matched to a gene. CDR3 sequence (DNA): TGTGCCAGCAGCGCCCGACAGGGGGGAGGCTCGGAGACCCAGTACTTC. This gives the protein CASSARQGGGSETQYF.

CDR3 region: CASSLYGNSYEQYV. The CDR3 DNA sequence: TGTGCCAGCAGCTTATACGGCAACTCCTACGAGCAGTACGTC. The rearrangement links TRBV7-2 to TRBJ2-7, with D hard to call. There are 14 residues in the CDR3. Per germline, CDR1 SGHTA and CDR2 FQGNSA. V lost 2 bases to trimming and J lost 0 bases, with 8 bases between them.

The chain has TRBV6-5 and TRBJ1-5, with D hard to call. From germline, CDR1 is MNHEY and CDR2 SVGAGI. Trimming removed 5 bases from V and 0 bases from J, with 5 bases in between. The CDR3 runs to 13 residues. Here the CDR3 reads CASSTFSNQPQHF. CDR3 bases: TGTGCCAGCAGTACATTTAGCAATCAGCCCCAGCATTTT.

This clonotype came up many times. The rearrangement links TRBV5-1 to TRBJ2-1; 10 bases fit TRBD2. This CDR3 is 16 amino acids long. Germline trimming cut 0 bases from V and 4 bases from J; bases unmatched to any gene: 4. Germline CDR1 and CDR2: SGHRS and YFSETQ. The CDR3 nucleotides read TGCGCCAGCAGCTTGGGAGGACTAGCGGCATACAATGAGCAGTTCTTC. Amino acids: CASSLGGLAAYNEQFF.

The J gene is TRBJ2-7, the V gene TRBV7-2; D is perhaps TRBD2 (6 bases). CDR1 and CDR2 from the germline V gene are SGHTA and FQGNSA. V dropped 5 bases and J dropped 6 bases, with 17 bases sitting between them. The CDR3 runs to 14 residues. In nucleotides, the CDR3 is TGTGCCAGCAGCACTCAAACGGACTACGTCGAGCAGTACTTC. Residues: CASSTQTDYVEQYF.

This clonotype was seen a few times. The gene calls are TRBV28 and TRBJ2-7, with D perhaps matching TRBD1 or TRBD2 (5 bases each). The germline V and J ends were trimmed by 6 bases and 6 bases, with 18 bases remaining between them. The germline V gene encodes CDR1 MDHEN and CDR2 SYDVKM. CDR3 length: 14 residues. CDR3 in amino acids: CASRGTRSPLEQYV. For the CDR3, the DNA is TGTGCCAGCAGGGGGACGCGCAGCCCTCTCGAGCAGTACGTC.

The chain is built from TRBV20-1 and TRBJ2-7; TRBD2 matches at 9 bases. Germline lookup yields CDR1 DFQATT and CDR2 SNEGSKA (reference sequence). V dropped 0 bases and J dropped 3; count of bases not matched to a gene: 6. CDR3 size: 15 residues. For the CDR3, the DNA is TGCAGTGCTAGAGATATAGCGGGAGCGCTCTACGAGCAGTACGTC. Translation gives CSARDIAGALYEQYV.

This clonotype was seen a handful of times. The chain has TRBV28 and TRBJ1-1; no definite D call. V gave up 5 bases and J gave up 3 bases, with 7 bases separating them. The germline V gene has CDR1 MDHEN and CDR2 SYDVKM. This CDR3 has 12 residues. For the CDR3, the DNA is TGTGCCAGCAGTCTACTCTACACTGAAGCTTTCTTT. Residues: CASSLLYTEAFF.